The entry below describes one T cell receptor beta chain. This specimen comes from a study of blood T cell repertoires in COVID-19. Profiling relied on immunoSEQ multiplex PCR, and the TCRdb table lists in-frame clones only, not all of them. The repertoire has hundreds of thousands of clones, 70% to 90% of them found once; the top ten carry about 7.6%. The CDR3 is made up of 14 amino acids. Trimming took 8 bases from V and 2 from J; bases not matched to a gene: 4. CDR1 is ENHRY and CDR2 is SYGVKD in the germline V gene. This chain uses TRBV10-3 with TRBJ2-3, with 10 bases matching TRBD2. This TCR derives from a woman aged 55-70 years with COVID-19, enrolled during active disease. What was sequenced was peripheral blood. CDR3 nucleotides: TGTGCCATCCGAGGACTAGCGGTCACAGATACGCAGTATTTT. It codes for CAIRGLAVTDTQYF.